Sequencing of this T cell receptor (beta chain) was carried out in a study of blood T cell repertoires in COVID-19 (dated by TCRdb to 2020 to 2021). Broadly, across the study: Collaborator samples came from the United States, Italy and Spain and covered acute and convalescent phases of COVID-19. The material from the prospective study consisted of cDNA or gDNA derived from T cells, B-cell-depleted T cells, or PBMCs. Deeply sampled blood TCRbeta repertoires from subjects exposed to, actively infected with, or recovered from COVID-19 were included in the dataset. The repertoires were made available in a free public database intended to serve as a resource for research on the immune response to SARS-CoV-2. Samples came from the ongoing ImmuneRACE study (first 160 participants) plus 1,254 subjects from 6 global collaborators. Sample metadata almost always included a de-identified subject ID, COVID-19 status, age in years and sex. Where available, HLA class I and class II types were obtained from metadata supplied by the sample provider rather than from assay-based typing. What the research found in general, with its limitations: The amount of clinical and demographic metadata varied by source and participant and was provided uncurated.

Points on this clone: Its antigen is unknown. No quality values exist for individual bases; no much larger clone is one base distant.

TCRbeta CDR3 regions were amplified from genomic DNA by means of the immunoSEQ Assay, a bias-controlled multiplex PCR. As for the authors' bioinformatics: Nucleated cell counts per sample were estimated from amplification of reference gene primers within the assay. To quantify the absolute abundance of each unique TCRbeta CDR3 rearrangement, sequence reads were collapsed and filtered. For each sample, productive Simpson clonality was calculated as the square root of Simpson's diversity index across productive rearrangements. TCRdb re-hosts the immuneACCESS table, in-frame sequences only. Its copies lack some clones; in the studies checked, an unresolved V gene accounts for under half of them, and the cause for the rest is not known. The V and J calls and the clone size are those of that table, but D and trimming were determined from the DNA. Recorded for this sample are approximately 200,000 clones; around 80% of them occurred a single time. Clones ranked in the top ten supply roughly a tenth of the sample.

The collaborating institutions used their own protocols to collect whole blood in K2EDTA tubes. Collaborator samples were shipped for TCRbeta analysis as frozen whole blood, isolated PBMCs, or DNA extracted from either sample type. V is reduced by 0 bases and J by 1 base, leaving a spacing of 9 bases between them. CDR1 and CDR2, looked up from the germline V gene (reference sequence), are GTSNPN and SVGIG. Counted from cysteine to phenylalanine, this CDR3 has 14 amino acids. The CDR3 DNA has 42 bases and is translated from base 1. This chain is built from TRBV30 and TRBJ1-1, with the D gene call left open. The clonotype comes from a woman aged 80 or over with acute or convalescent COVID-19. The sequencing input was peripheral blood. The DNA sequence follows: TGTGCCTGGAGTGTTGGAGTGGCGAACACTGAAGCTTTCTTT. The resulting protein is CAWSVGVANTEAFF.